This entry features one T cell receptor (beta chain) sequence. Its antigen remains unidentified. Per-base qualities were not stored, and no clone one base away is much larger. The data were obtained in a study of T cells in Graves' hyperthyroidism and ophthalmopathy (dated by TCRdb to about 2019). In terms of the full investigation: To identify distinguishing TCR V-J signatures, a discovery cohort of about a hundred patients was used, comprising some 45 with Graves' ophthalmopathy and 57 with stable Graves' hyperthyroidism. Once sampling was done, hyperthyroidism patients were given methimazole at a starting dose of 30 mg daily, whereas ophthalmopathy patients were given high-dose intravenous methylprednisolone. The paper reports TCR Vbeta CDR3 sequencing of 130 to 150 peripheral blood samples: some 44 ophthalmopathy, about 75 hyperthyroidism and some 17 progressor patients. The study also compared thyroid tissue and blood T-cell repertoires from several Graves' hyperthyroidism patients. Prospective prediction of ophthalmopathy was tested in an independent validation cohort consisting of about 20 hyperthyroidism patients and approximately 16 patients who later progressed to ophthalmopathy. For training and testing, the roughly 97 patients in the discovery cohort were randomly divided in a 7:3 ratio.

Stable Graves' hyperthyroidism was defined as no progression to ophthalmopathy during 18 months of follow-up. The hyperthyroidism patients were between 18 and 65 years old and newly diagnosed, with a disease duration of less than 2 months. Any patient with an uncontrolled infection, another autoimmune disease, pregnancy or lactation was excluded. Clinical symptoms, serum thyroxine and TRAb, thyroid ultrasound, and orbital computed tomography formed the basis for the diagnoses. Total RNA was extracted with Trizol reagent, and quality was checked on an Agilent 2100 Bioanalyzer. CDR1 and CDR2 were assigned from the germline V gene (reference sequence) as SGHNT and YYREEE. The trim is 1 base for V and 4 bases for J, with a gap of 3 bases between the germline ends. The CDR3 starts with the cysteine, ends with the phenylalanine, and has 13 residues. The kept DNA is CDR3 alone, 39 bases in frame from the first base.

Here is what the overall study found, with its caveats: Sample size was not statistically predetermined, and investigators were not blinded to group allocation. Blood samples also contained most of the expanded thyroid clonotypes (frequency above 0.001), which suggests that blood repertoires may reflect thyroid immune responses. In validation, the model predicted progression to ophthalmopathy with approximately 70% sensitivity and 72% to 85% specificity, a median of roughly seven months before onset. A model built on a 13 V-J signature distinguished ophthalmopathy from stable hyperthyroidism, reaching approximately 89% sensitivity and around 82% specificity in cross-validation and 80%/75% in testing.

TCR beta CDR3 regions were amplified from RNA transcripts. The first round of RT-PCR for the TCR CDR3 was performed with the HTBI primer set and the Qiagen OneStep RT-PCR kit. Libraries were constructed in a second round of multiplex PCR, after which size selection and purification were performed. Paired-end sequencing of the libraries was performed with 100 bp reads on an Illumina HiSeq2000. Per the source publication's procedure: SOAPnuke was used to process the raw data, with reads discarded if the reads contained adapters or uncalled bases, had a mean Phred below 15, or lacked an exact constant-primer or identifier match. High-quality paired reads were merged with COPE v1.2.5, and unique nucleotide sequences were defined as clonotypes. MiTCR v1.1 was used to align the clonotypes against IMGT TRBV, TRBD and TRBJ reference segments. The analysis was restricted to V-J combinations with a frequency above 0.0001, which together covered 99% to 99.2% of the repertoires. The TCS score was defined as F50 (clonal expansion) divided by E x V (chaos), with BLOSUM62-based TCRdist calculated between CDR3 peptides within each V-J. Welch's t-statistics and random forest reduced around 510 V-J features to about 12, which were used in a naive Bayes classifier (R e1071). The similarity between thyroid and blood repertoires was quantified using the Morisita-Horn index. TCRdb trimmed public reads at Q25 via fastp, called clones via MiXCR and kept in-frame beta chains. Entries are consolidated by CDR3 protein sequence, retaining the most common genes and DNA. The V and J calls were determined by TCRdb, not by the authors. Across this sample there are 80,000 to 100,000 distinct CDR3 sequences, with around 42% seen only once. The top ten constitute roughly 10% of the sample.

The chain uses TRBV5-4 and TRBJ2-6, with the D gene not confidently named. This sequence originates from a woman in her 30s with Graves' hyperthyroidism. Source material: peripheral blood or thyroid tissue (not recorded which). At the DNA level, the sequence is TGTGCCAGCAGCTTGACAGGGGCCAACGTCCTGACTTTC. Its protein is CASSLTGANVLTF.